Given below is one T cell receptor (beta chain) in context. Its cognate antigen is unknown. Generated by immunoSEQ multiplex PCR, the TCRdb table keeps only in-frame clones and is missing some. The data show around 30,000 clones, about four fifths seen once. This sample's time point: week 47, end of study. Every single dose of the vaccine, 300 ug of mutant IDH1 20-mer peptide, came with topical imiquimod. Each of the donors came in with new WHO grade 3 or 4 astrocytomas that were IDH1-mutant and ATRX-lost. Germline V gene data show CDR1 as LNHDA and CDR2 as SQIVND (reference sequence). This CDR3 contains 15 residues. Trimming shortened V by 1 base and J by 7 bases, and 16 bases separated the two germline ends. These data belong to a study of a mutant IDH1 vaccine in newly diagnosed glioma. Study as a whole: The start of vaccination came 4-6 weeks after radiotherapy alone, or with temozolomide cycles. Most patients had radiochemotherapy with temozolomide before enrollment; others had one alone.

General study points: Among all patients, vaccine-induced immune responses occurred in roughly 93%.

J is TRBJ1-1 and V is TRBV19; D may be TRBD1 (6 bases). The source of this sequence is a man aged 30 to 39 with glioma. Sequences were derived from PBMCs, sampled from a glioma patient whose treatment included an IDH1 peptide vaccine. The CDR3 sequence is CASSIGNTGTREAFF. The CDR3 region has the DNA TGTGCCAGTAGTATAGGTAACACAGGGACCCGTGAAGCTTTCTTT.